This T cell receptor beta chain was sequenced in a study of blood T cell repertoires in COVID-19. V lost 6 bases and J 8 bases, leaving 19 bases between the germline ends. The CDR3 sequence is 13 residues long. Looked up from germline, CDR1 is SQVTM and CDR2 is ANQGSEA. Libraries were prepared by immunoSEQ multiplex PCR; TCRdb keeps only in-frame clonotypes and omits some of them. The table lists 150,000 to 200,000 clones, about 89% of them singletons. The genes are TRBV29-1 and TRBJ1-2; tentative D call: TRBD1 (6 bases). The clonotype was recovered from a middle-aged man with acute or convalescent COVID-19. The source material was peripheral blood. CDR3 in amino acids: CSVIQGELGGYTF. CDR3 in DNA: TGCAGCGTAATACAGGGTGAGCTAGGAGGCTACACCTTC. The whole variable domain, filled in from reference TRBV29-1 and TRBJ1-2, reads SAVISQKPSRDICQRGTSLTIQCQVDSQVTMMFWYRQQPGQSLTLIATANQGSEATYESGFVIDKFPISRPNLTFSTLTVSNMSPEDSSIYLCSVIQGELGGYTFGSGTRLTVV.